Below are 9 T cell receptor beta chains sequenced from a single sample in a study of T cell changes during pregnancy in multiple sclerosis. The protocol was immunoSEQ multiplex PCR, while the TCRdb copy is restricted to in-frame clones and leaves out a portion. This sample carries under 75,000 clones, approximately 93% of them seen once, and the ten largest clones take 3.2%. Sequenced material: CD8+ T cells from peripheral blood mononuclear cells, taken in the second trimester of pregnancy. All receptors come from a female donor with multiple sclerosis, enrolled in a pregnancy study.

V and J are TRBV23-1 and TRBJ1-2; D possibly corresponds to TRBD1 (6 bases). TRBV23-1 carries the ORF label, with uncertain function. The CDR3 runs to 16 residues. V was cut by 6 bases and J by 0 bases, with 17 bases left in between. In DNA form, the CDR3 reads TGCGCCAGCAGCGTCATCCAGGGGAAATCTAACTATGGCTACACCTTC. It encodes CASSVIQGKSNYGYTF.

The genes are TRBV5-4 and TRBJ1-1; no clear D. Trimming removed 0 bases at V and 1 base at J, with 10 bases between. The CDR3 spans 15 residues. Germline CDR1 SGHNT, CDR2 YYREEE (reference sequence). This CDR3 is CASSLGAPGNTEAFF. The CDR3 DNA is TGTGCCAGCAGCTTGGGCGCTCCGGGGAACACTGAAGCTTTCTTT.

CDR3 sequence reads: CASSRQNNEQFF. The CDR3 DNA sequence: TGTGCCAGCAGCAGACAGAACAATGAGCAGTTCTTC. The rearrangement uses TRBV27 and TRBJ2-1; D may be TRBD1 (5 bases). The V gene's germline CDR1 is MNHEY and CDR2 SMNVEV (reference sequence). CDR3 length equals 12 residues. Between the trimmed V and J ends, which lost 6 bases and 5 bases, there was a span of 8 bases.

The chain employs TRBV25-1 and TRBJ2-1, with 8 bases that match TRBD2. CDR1 MGHDK and CDR2 SYGVNS come from the germline V gene. Trimming removed 3 bases from V and 7 bases from J; junction bases left unmatched: 5. The CDR3 is made up of 14 amino acids. CDR3 nucleotide sequence: TGTGCCAGCAGTGACAGCGGGAGCGCGAATGAGCAGTTCTTC. It yields the protein CASSDSGSANEQFF. Filled out from reference TRBV25-1 and TRBJ2-1, the complete variable domain reads EADIYQTPRYLVIGTGKKITLECSQTMGHDKMYWYQQDPGMELHLIHYSYGVNSTEKGDLSSESTVSRIRTEHFPLTLESARPSHTSQYLCASSDSGSANEQFFGPGTRLTVL.

V gene TRBV30 combines with J gene TRBJ2-1, with D possibly matching TRBD1 (6 bases). The V end was cut by 5 bases, the J end by 0 bases, with 8 bases between. Looked up from germline, CDR1 is GTSNPN and CDR2 is SVGIG (reference sequence). This CDR3 is 13 amino acids long. CDR3 residues: CAWGQYSYNEQFF. The CDR3 DNA sequence: TGTGCCTGGGGACAGTACTCCTACAATGAGCAGTTCTTC.

This chain uses TRBV4-2 with TRBJ2-3, with D perhaps TRBD1 (6 bases). There are 15 residues in the CDR3. Deletions cut 0 bases from V and 3 bases from J, with 10 bases between. Germline loops: CDR1 LGHNA, CDR2 YNFKEQ. Written as DNA, the CDR3 is TGTGCCAGCAGCCAAGATAGGGGGAGTACAGATACGCAGTATTTT. Residues: CASSQDRGSTDTQYF.

This chain connects TRBV27 to TRBJ2-7, with 14 bases fitting TRBD2. This CDR3 has 15 residues. The V gene end was trimmed by 5 bases and the J gene end by 3 bases; junction bases not matched to a gene: 3. Germline-derived CDR1 and CDR2 are MNHEY and SMNVEV (reference sequence). CDR3 sequence reads: CASSKGTSGSYEQYF. CDR3 DNA sequence: TGTGCCAGCAGTAAGGGGACTAGCGGGAGCTACGAGCAGTACTTC.

The DNA of the CDR3 is TGTGCCAGCAGCGCCATAGCTCGTGGGGAGACCCAGTACTTC. Encoded protein: CASSAIARGETQYF. The chain is built from TRBV7-9 and TRBJ2-5, with D unresolved. Trimming stripped 5 bases from V and 5 bases from J, with 15 bases between. Germline V lookup: CDR1 SEHNR, CDR2 FQNEAQ (reference sequence). The CDR3 length is 14 residues.

The chain is built from TRBV5-5 and TRBJ2-5, with 7 bases aligning to TRBD1. This CDR3 comprises 14 residues. The ends lost 4 bases at V and 2 bases at J; junction bases unmatched: 5. The germline CDR1 and CDR2 sequences are SGHKS and YYEKEE (reference sequence). The chain's CDR3 is CASSPQGTQETQYF. CDR3 nucleotides: TGTGCCAGCAGCCCACAGGGGACACAAGAGACCCAGTACTTC.